This record covers a single T cell receptor beta chain. Its specificity is unknown. Two oligonucleotides, mixed equimolar, formed the beta constant-region primer covering TRBC1 and TRBC2. TCRdb re-called the UMI-ligation and nested PCR reads with MiXCR, one entry per CDR3 protein. This sample has approximately 89,000 distinct CDR3 sequences, with roughly 7% found just once. CDR3 length equals 14 residues. V shed 8 bases and J shed 9 bases, with 23 bases lying between them. The sample belongs to a study of naive and memory T cell subsets. General observations from the study: Gini index rose across naive, CM, EM and EMRA in CD4 and CD8.

Source material: central memory CD4+ T cells from blood. This receptor was taken from a human donor in good health. The V call is TRBV12-3 or TRBV12-4, the J call TRBJ2-7; tentative D call: TRBD1 (6 bases). CDR3 sequence (DNA): TGTGCCAGCGCCTTGGGGAGCCTGATAGGGGGGCAGTACTTC. Translating gives CASALGSLIGGQYF.